The 14 T cell receptor beta chains reported below all come from one sample, sequenced in a study of control samples from healthy donors and cancer patients. Produced via immunoSEQ multiplex PCR; TCRdb's table is partial and in-frame only. The table shows about 180,000 clones, with just over 90% occurring only once. Sequencing input: blood. The receptors were sampled from a man younger than 40 in good health.

The V gene is TRBV2, the J gene TRBJ2-1; the D is unclear. Germline-derived CDR1 and CDR2 are SNHLY and FYNNEI. With 4 bases removed from V and 0 bases from J, the gap between germline ends came to 10 bases. The CDR3 has 15 residues. CDR3 in amino acids: CASSAVSLSYNEQFF. In DNA, the CDR3 is TGTGCCAGCAGTGCAGTTTCTCTCTCCTACAATGAGCAGTTCTTC.

For the CDR3, the DNA is TGTGCCAGCAGCCCTGGCGGGAGCTCAGATACGCAGTATTTT. This codes for CASSPGGSSDTQYF. The J gene is TRBJ2-3, the V gene TRBV28, with 7 bases matching TRBD2. Trimming at V came to 6 bases and at J to 4 bases, leaving 7 bases not matched to a gene. CDR3 length: 14 residues. The V gene's germline CDR1 is MDHEN and CDR2 SYDVKM. Complete variable domain (other parts from reference TRBV28 and TRBJ2-3): DVKVTQSSRYLVKRTGEKVFLECVQDMDHENMFWYRQDPGLGLRLIYFSYDVKMKEKGDIPEGYSVSREKKERFSLILESASTNQTSMYLCASSPGGSSDTQYFGPGTRLTVL.

With respect to this clone: One junction end disagrees with the germline gene, perhaps due to a read error. The chain is built from TRBV7-2 and TRBJ2-7, with 13 bases matching TRBD2. The CDR3 contains 15 residues. Germline CDR1 SGHTA, CDR2 FQGNSA. CDR3 amino acids: CASSPTSGGPYEQYF. Here the CDR3 DNA reads TGTGCCAGCAGCCCGACTAGCGGGGGGCCCTATGAGCAGTACTTC.

The chain has TRBV7-7 and TRBJ2-1; TRBD2 matches 10 bases. The ends lost 5 bases at V and 8 bases at J; junction bases unmatched: 9. Germline values: CDR1 SSHAT, CDR2 FNYEAQ (reference sequence). The CDR3 extends over 15 amino acids. The CDR3, as DNA: TGTGCCAGCAGCCGCGGGACTAGCGCCGGCGATGAGCAGTTCTTC. It translates to CASSRGTSAGDEQFF. Drawing the rest from reference TRBV7-7 and TRBJ2-1, the complete variable domain is GAGVSQSPRYKVTKRGQDVTLRCDPISSHATLYWYQQALGQGPEFLTYFNYEAQPDKSGLPSDRFSAERPEGSISTLTIQRTEQRDSAMYRCASSRGTSAGDEQFFGPGTRLTVL.

This chain joins TRBV6-5 and TRBJ1-5; 7 bases map to TRBD1. The germline CDR1 and CDR2 sequences are MNHEY and SVGAGI. V was pared by 0 bases and J by 11 bases, with 10 bases of the junction left unmatched. The CDR3 has 15 residues. Written as DNA, the CDR3 is TGTGCCAGCAGTTACTCCCGGGACAGCACTCGGGCCCAGCATTTT. Amino acid sequence: CASSYSRDSTRAQHF.

The J gene is TRBJ2-7, the V gene TRBV5-1, with 11 bases fitting TRBD1. Looked up from germline, CDR1 is SGHRS and CDR2 is YFSETQ. This CDR3 contains 16 residues. The J segment lost 7 bases and the V segment lost 4 bases, leaving 13 bases of the junction unmatched. The CDR3 here is CASSPLLGQGAREQYF. CDR3 in DNA: TGCGCCAGCAGCCCTCTCCTAGGACAGGGGGCGCGAGAGCAGTACTTC.

The chain links TRBV28 to TRBJ1-2; D unclear. The CDR3 runs to 17 residues. Trimming shortened V by 4 bases and J by 0 bases, and 18 bases separated the two germline ends. From germline, CDR1 is MDHEN and CDR2 SYDVKM. CDR3 sequence: CASSSKWGEPANYGYTF. CDR3 sequence (DNA): TGTGCCAGCAGTTCGAAATGGGGTGAACCAGCTAACTATGGCTACACCTTC.

The CDR3 loop is CASSLGAPGFREQYF. DNA of the CDR3: TGCGCCAGCAGCTTGGGCGCCCCCGGATTCCGCGAGCAGTACTTC. The chain carries TRBV5-1 and TRBJ2-7; D is undetermined. V was pared by 0 bases and J by 6 bases, with 16 bases between. CDR3 length: 15 residues. CDR1 is SGHRS and CDR2 is YFSETQ in the germline V gene.

The chain recombines TRBV9 with TRBJ1-2; D is perhaps TRBD1 (6 bases). The germline V and J ends were trimmed by 5 bases and 6 bases, with 17 bases remaining between them. This CDR3 is 14 amino acids long. Germline-derived CDR1 and CDR2 are SGDLS and YYNGEE. CDR3: CASSGRGGLDGYTF. The CDR3 bases are TGTGCCAGCAGTGGCAGGGGCGGTCTTGATGGCTACACCTTC.

V is TRBV6-5 and J is TRBJ2-3; D could derive from TRBD1 or TRBD2 (5 bases each). The CDR3 extends over 16 amino acids. Germline values: CDR1 MNHEY, CDR2 SVGAGI. V lost 1 base to trimming and J lost 4 bases, with 15 bases between them. Written as DNA, the CDR3 is TGTGCCAGCAGTTACTTCCGGGGCTCCGGAGCAGATACGCAGTATTTT. Its translation is CASSYFRGSGADTQYF.

This chain connects TRBV4-1 to TRBJ1-2; 9 bases are a match to TRBD1. Germline CDR1 reads MGHRA; CDR2 reads YSYEKL. The V gene end was trimmed by 3 bases and the J gene end by 5 bases; junction bases not matched to a gene: 7. The CDR3 covers 15 residues. Here the CDR3 DNA reads TGCGCCAGCAGCCAGTCCACCGGGACAGGGTATGGCTACACCTTC. It translates to CASSQSTGTGYGYTF.

The CDR3 DNA reads TGTGCCACGAGCCGATCCTACGAGCAGTACTTC. Protein: CATSRSYEQYF. The chain carries TRBV2 and TRBJ2-7; D uncertain. V lost 10 bases and J 1 base, leaving 8 bases between the germline ends. The V gene's germline CDR1 is SNHLY and CDR2 FYNNEI. The CDR3 sequence is 11 residues long.

The rearrangement uses TRBV21-1 and TRBJ1-4. TRBV21-1 is a pseudogene. This CDR3 region has 15 residues. The CDR3 here is CASSSCKRTNEKLFF. The CDR3 nucleotides read TGTGCCAGCAGCTCCTGCAAGAGGACTAATGAAAAACTGTTTTTT.

This clone was observed a few times. The chain employs TRBV4-2 and TRBJ1-3; possibly TRBD1 for D (5 bases). Between the trimmed V and J ends, which lost 0 bases and 1 base, there was a span of 10 bases. Germline V gene data show CDR1 as LGHNA and CDR2 as YNFKEQ. The CDR3 is made up of 16 amino acids. CDR3 amino acids: CASSQDPGWSGNTIYF. The CDR3, as DNA: TGTGCCAGCAGCCAAGATCCAGGGTGGTCTGGAAACACCATATATTTT.